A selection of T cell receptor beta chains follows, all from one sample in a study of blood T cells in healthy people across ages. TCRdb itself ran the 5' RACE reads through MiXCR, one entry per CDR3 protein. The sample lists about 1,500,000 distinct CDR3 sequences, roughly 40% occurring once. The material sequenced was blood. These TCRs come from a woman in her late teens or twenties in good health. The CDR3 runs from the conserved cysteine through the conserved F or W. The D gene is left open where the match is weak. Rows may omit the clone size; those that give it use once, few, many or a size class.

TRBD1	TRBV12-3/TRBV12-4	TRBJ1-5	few	CASSRTGGKQPQHF	TGTGCCAGCAGTCGCACAGGGGGCAAACAGCCCCAGCATTTT
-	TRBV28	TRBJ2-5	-	CASSGSTVPGLRTQETQYF	TGTGCCAGCAGTGGGTCGACAGTCCCGGGACTCCGAACTCAAGAGACCCAGTACTTC
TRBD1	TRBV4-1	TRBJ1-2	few	CASSELRDRGQGYTF	TGCGCCAGCAGCGAACTCCGGGACAGGGGGCAGGGCTACACCTTC
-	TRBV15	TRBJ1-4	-	CATSPHPLPMFF	TGTGCCACCAGCCCTCACCCCTTGCCAATGTTTTTT
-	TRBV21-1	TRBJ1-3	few	CTIRNSGNTIYF	TGTACCATTAGGAACTCTGGAAACACCATATATTTT
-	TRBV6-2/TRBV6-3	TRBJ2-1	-	CASSGRAVSYNEQFF	TGTGCCAGCAGTGGGCGGGCAGTCTCCTACAATGAGCAGTTCTTC
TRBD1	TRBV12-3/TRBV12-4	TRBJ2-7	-	CASTPGTATYEQYF	TGTGCCAGCACCCCCGGGACAGCAACCTACGAGCAGTACTTC
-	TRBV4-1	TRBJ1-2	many	CASSQPQFNYGYTF	TGCGCCAGCAGCCAGCCCCAGTTCAACTATGGCTACACCTTC
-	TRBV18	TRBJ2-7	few	CASSRETDYEQYF	TGTGCCAGCTCACGGGAGACAGACTACGAGCAGTACTTC
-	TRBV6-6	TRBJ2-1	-	CASTQSGWSYNEQFF	TGTGCCAGCACCCAGAGTGGGTGGTCCTACAATGAGCAGTTCTTC
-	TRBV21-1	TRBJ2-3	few	CASSKPGLDTQYF	TGTGCCAGCAGCAAACCGGGGCTAGATACGCAGTATTTT
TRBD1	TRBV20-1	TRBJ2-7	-	CSALDRGYEQYF	TGCAGTGCTCTTGACAGGGGCTACGAGCAGTACTTC
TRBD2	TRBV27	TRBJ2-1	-	CATGGTSEPSSYNEQFF	TGTGCCACCGGAGGGACTAGCGAACCCAGCTCCTACAATGAGCAGTTCTTC
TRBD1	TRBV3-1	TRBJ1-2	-	CASSRSGGSNYGYTF	TGTGCCAGCAGCCGCTCAGGGGGTTCTAACTATGGCTACACCTTC
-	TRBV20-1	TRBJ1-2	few	CSARDGGNYGYTF	TGCAGTGCTAGAGATGGGGGGAACTATGGCTACACCTTC
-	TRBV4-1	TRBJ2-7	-	CASSQPVAYNEQYF	TGCGCCAGCAGCCAACCTGTGGCGTACAATGAGCAGTACTTC
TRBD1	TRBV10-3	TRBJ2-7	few	CAIRAETGINSEQYF	TGTGCCATCAGGGCCGAGACAGGGATCAATTCCGAGCAGTACTTC
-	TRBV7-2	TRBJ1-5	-	CASSLAGRGVFQPRHF	TGTGCCAGCAGCTTAGCGGGCAGGGGTGTTTTTCAGCCCCGGCATTTT
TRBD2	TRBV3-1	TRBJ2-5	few	CASSHRLAGGPQETQYF	TGTGCCAGCAGCCACAGACTAGCGGGAGGGCCACAGGAGACCCAGTACTTC
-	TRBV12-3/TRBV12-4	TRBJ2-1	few	CASLAPRARNEQFF	TGTGCCAGCCTGGCCCCACGGGCTCGGAATGAGCAGTTCTTC
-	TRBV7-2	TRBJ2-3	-	CASSPVDVTDTQYF	TGTGCCAGCAGCCCCGTCGATGTCACAGATACGCAGTATTTT
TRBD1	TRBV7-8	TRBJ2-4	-	CASSLGSTGRDSKNIQYF	TGTGCCAGCAGCTTAGGGTCGACAGGGCGAGATTCCAAAAACATTCAGTACTTC
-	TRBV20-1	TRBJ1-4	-	CSASVEGQPNEKLFF	TGCAGTGCTAGCGTTGAGGGGCAGCCTAATGAAAAACTGTTTTTT
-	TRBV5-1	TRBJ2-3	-	CASKGGGSTDTQYF	TGCGCCAGCAAGGGGGGAGGATCCACAGATACGCAGTATTTT
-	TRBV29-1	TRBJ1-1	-	CSVDGGSFEGFF	TGCAGCGTTGACGGAGGCAGCTTTGAGGGTTTCTTT
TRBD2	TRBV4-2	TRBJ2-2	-	CASSQDWYGGGGGPHTGELFF	TGTGCCAGCAGCCAAGACTGGTATGGCGGCGGGGGAGGCCCTCACACCGGGGAGCTGTTTTTT
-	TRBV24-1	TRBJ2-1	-	CATSETTASYNEQFF	TGTGCCACCAGTGAAACTACGGCCTCCTACAATGAGCAGTTCTTC
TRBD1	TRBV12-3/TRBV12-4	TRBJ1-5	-	CASTGQGKPQHF	TGTGCCAGCACTGGACAGGGAAAACCCCAGCATTTT
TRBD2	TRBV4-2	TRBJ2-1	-	CASSQTRGSGANNEQFF	TGTGCCAGCAGTCAGACGCGAGGGAGCGGGGCGAACAATGAGCAGTTCTTC
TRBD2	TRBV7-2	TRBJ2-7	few	CASSWNSGTAHEQYF	TGTGCCAGCAGCTGGAATAGCGGGACCGCCCACGAGCAGTACTTC
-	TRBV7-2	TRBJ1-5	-	CASSLSAGSNQPQHF	TGTGCCAGCAGCTTATCGGCAGGAAGTAATCAGCCCCAGCATTTT
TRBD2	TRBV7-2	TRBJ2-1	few	CASSPGTSTYNEQFF	TGTGCCAGCAGCCCCGGGACTAGCACCTACAATGAGCAGTTCTTC
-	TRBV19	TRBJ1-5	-	CASSIGTLGNQPQHF	TGTGCCAGTAGTATCGGGACCTTGGGAAATCAGCCCCAGCATTTT
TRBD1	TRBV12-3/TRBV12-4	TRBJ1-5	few	CASSFRQGANNQPQHF	TGTGCCAGCAGTTTTCGGCAGGGGGCCAACAATCAGCCCCAGCATTTT
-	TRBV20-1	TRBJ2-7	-	CSVPPGRALSYEQYF	TGCAGTGTCCCCCCAGGCAGGGCCCTCTCCTACGAGCAGTACTTC